This is a list of T cell receptor beta chains from one sample in a study of shared clonotypes between healthy human individuals. Data came from immunoSEQ multiplex PCR; TCRdb stores just in-frame clones and leaves some out. The table shows about 690,000 clones, with roughly 87% occurring only once. The specimen sequenced was memory CD8+ T cells from PBMCs. The receptor set was obtained from a man aged 18 to 30 in good health. Some clones in this sample may be carry-over from other donors' samples. Both conserved end residues are part of each CDR3. Fields, in order: CDR3 protein, CDR3 DNA, D gene, J gene, clone size, V gene. A D gene is named only where the DNA matches it firmly. Clone size appears in some rows only: once, few, many, or a class for an expanded clone.

CDR3: CASSWRGDSGYEQYF; DNA: TGTGCCAGCAGCTGGCGTGGGGACAGTGGATACGAGCAGTACTTC; D: TRBD1; J: TRBJ2-7; size: once; V: TRBV7-8
CDR3: CASSLEGGPYEQYF; DNA: TGTGCCAGCAGCTTGGAAGGGGGACCGTACGAGCAGTACTTC; D: -; J: TRBJ2-7; size: -; V: TRBV5-5
CDR3: CASSLEQGSWGGELFF; DNA: TGTGCCAGCAGCTTGGAACAGGGATCGTGGGGAGGGGAGCTGTTTTTT; D: -; J: TRBJ2-2; size: -; V: TRBV7-6
CDR3: CASSLSLAANSYEQYF; DNA: TGTGCCAGCAGTTTATCGCTGGCAGCAAACTCCTACGAGCAGTACTTC; D: -; J: TRBJ2-7; size: -; V: TRBV27
CDR3: CASSQYGGEQYF; DNA: TGTGCCAGCAGCCAATACGGGGGCGAGCAGTACTTC; D: -; J: TRBJ2-7; size: -; V: TRBV28
CDR3: CASSDSGGSGANVLTF; DNA: TGTGCCAGCAGTGACTCTGGGGGCTCTGGGGCCAACGTCCTGACTTTC; D: -; J: TRBJ2-6; size: once; V: TRBV6-4
CDR3: CASSKLAGAANEQFF; DNA: TGTGCCAGCAGCAAACTAGCGGGAGCTGCAAATGAGCAGTTCTTC; D: TRBD2; J: TRBJ2-1; size: -; V: TRBV7-8
CDR3: CASPLAGLGELFF; DNA: TGTGCCAGCCCTCTAGCGGGGCTCGGGGAGCTGTTTTTT; D: TRBD2; J: TRBJ2-2; size: -; V: TRBV7-9
CDR3: CASSSYGAYETQYF; DNA: TGTGCCAGCAGCTCCTACGGGGCGTACGAGACCCAGTACTTC; D: -; J: TRBJ2-5; size: -; V: TRBV7-3
CDR3: CASSLGEGAKNEQFF; DNA: TGTGCCAGCAGCTTAGGGGAGGGGGCTAAAAATGAGCAGTTCTTC; D: -; J: TRBJ2-1; size: -; V: TRBV7-9
CDR3: CASSLGQGGPLDNEQFF; DNA: TGCGCCAGCAGCTTGGGGCAGGGCGGCCCCCTCGACAATGAGCAGTTCTTC; D: -; J: TRBJ2-1; size: -; V: TRBV5-1
CDR3: CAWVRDRSYNEQFF; DNA: TGTGCCTGGGTGCGGGACCGCTCCTACAATGAGCAGTTCTTC; D: -; J: TRBJ2-1; size: -; V: TRBV30
CDR3: CAISPPWTGVSGEQFF; DNA: TGTGCCATCAGTCCGCCATGGACGGGAGTCAGTGGGGAGCAGTTCTTC; D: -; J: TRBJ2-1; size: -; V: TRBV10-3
CDR3: CSVVVRAEVSDTQYF; DNA: TGCAGCGTTGTAGTAAGGGCAGAAGTCTCAGATACGCAGTATTTT; D: -; J: TRBJ2-3; size: -; V: TRBV29-1
CDR3: CASSADLGLGDNEQFF; DNA: TGTGCCAGCAGCGCGGACCTGGGACTAGGAGACAATGAGCAGTTCTTC; D: TRBD2; J: TRBJ2-1; size: -; V: TRBV9
CDR3: CASTLIMGETQYF; DNA: TGTGCCAGCACCTTAATCATGGGGGAGACCCAGTACTTC; D: -; J: TRBJ2-5; size: -; V: TRBV7-2
CDR3: CASSLAVTYEQYF; DNA: TGTGCCAGCAGTTTGGCAGTCACCTACGAGCAGTACTTC; D: -; J: TRBJ2-7; size: once; V: TRBV27
CDR3: CASSLSGRAGEQYF; DNA: TGTGCCAGCAGTTTATCGGGGAGGGCGGGGGAGCAGTACTTC; D: TRBD2; J: TRBJ2-7; size: -; V: TRBV27
CDR3: CASSLPALAAYYNEQFF; DNA: TGCGCCAGCAGCCTACCCGCTTTAGCAGCTTACTACAATGAGCAGTTCTTC; D: -; J: TRBJ2-1; size: -; V: TRBV4-1
CDR3: CAISRAYEQYF; DNA: TGTGCCATCTCCCGGGCCTACGAGCAGTACTTC; D: -; J: TRBJ2-7; size: -; V: TRBV2
CDR3: CASSFPDALTDTQYF; DNA: TGTGCCAGCAGCTTCCCAGATGCCCTCACAGATACGCAGTATTTT; D: -; J: TRBJ2-3; size: -; V: TRBV11-2
CDR3: CASSLTAGNTEAFF; DNA: TGTGCCAGCAGCTTAACAGCGGGGAACACTGAAGCTTTCTTT; D: -; J: TRBJ1-1; size: -; V: TRBV7-9
CDR3: CASSVESTGRTDTQYF; DNA: TGTGCCAGCAGCGTAGAGTCGACAGGGCGGACAGATACGCAGTATTTT; D: TRBD1; J: TRBJ2-3; size: -; V: TRBV9
CDR3: CASSSTGRAYEQYF; DNA: TGTGCCAGCAGCAGCACGGGGAGGGCGTACGAGCAGTACTTC; D: TRBD2; J: TRBJ2-7; size: -; V: TRBV5-6
CDR3: CASSAHVGSPPYGYTF; DNA: TGTGCCAGCAGCGCACACGTGGGGTCGCCGCCCTATGGCTACACCTTC; D: -; J: TRBJ1-2; size: once; V: TRBV11-2
CDR3: CASSVAAEGANVLTF; DNA: TGTGCCAGCAGTGTAGCAGCGGAAGGGGCCAACGTCCTGACTTTC; D: -; J: TRBJ2-6; size: -; V: TRBV27
CDR3: CASSDYTDTQYF; DNA: TGTGCCAGCAGCGATTACACAGATACGCAGTATTTT; D: -; J: TRBJ2-3; size: -; V: TRBV6-5
CDR3: CASSLGGYEQYF; DNA: TGTGCCAGCAGCCTTGGGGGTTACGAGCAGTACTTC; D: -; J: TRBJ2-7; size: -; V: TRBV9
CDR3: CASSLGLANYEQYF; DNA: TGTGCCAGCAGTCTGGGACTAGCTAACTACGAGCAGTACTTC; D: TRBD2; J: TRBJ2-7; size: -; V: TRBV28
CDR3: CASSYSTATYEQYF; DNA: TGTGCCAGCAGTTACTCGACAGCCACCTACGAGCAGTACTTC; D: -; J: TRBJ2-7; size: -; V: TRBV6-5
CDR3: CASSLYLPGQGASEAFF; DNA: TGTGCCAGCAGTTTATACCTACCGGGACAGGGGGCTTCTGAAGCTTTCTTT; D: TRBD1; J: TRBJ1-1; size: -; V: TRBV28
CDR3: CASSPLLAGGPNEQFF; DNA: TGTGCCAGCAGCCCTCTTCTAGCGGGAGGGCCGAATGAGCAGTTCTTC; D: TRBD2; J: TRBJ2-1; size: -; V: TRBV9
CDR3: CAWSDASNQPQHF; DNA: TGTGCCTGGAGCGACGCTAGCAATCAGCCCCAGCATTTT; D: -; J: TRBJ1-5; size: -; V: TRBV30
CDR3: CASSYRKGAGDTQYF; DNA: TGTGCCAGCAGCTACCGGAAGGGGGCAGGTGATACGCAGTATTTT; D: TRBD1; J: TRBJ2-3; size: -; V: TRBV9
CDR3: CASSQDPELAGPYNEQFF; DNA: TGCGCCAGCAGCCAAGATCCAGAACTAGCGGGACCCTACAATGAGCAGTTCTTC; D: TRBD2; J: TRBJ2-1; size: -; V: TRBV4-3
CDR3: CSVERGPPYEQYF; DNA: TGCAGCGTTGAGAGGGGGCCCCCCTACGAGCAGTACTTC; D: TRBD1; J: TRBJ2-7; size: -; V: TRBV29-1
CDR3: CSVRELTENEKLFF; DNA: TGCAGCGTCCGGGAACTGACAGAGAATGAAAAACTGTTTTTT; D: -; J: TRBJ1-4; size: -; V: TRBV29-1
CDR3: CASSDTGVQPQHF; DNA: TGTGCCAGCAGTGACACAGGGGTCCAGCCCCAGCATTTT; D: TRBD1; J: TRBJ1-5; size: -; V: TRBV6-1
CDR3: CASSLLGGQPQHF; DNA: TGTGCCAGCAGTTTATTAGGGGGCCAGCCCCAGCATTTT; D: TRBD1; J: TRBJ1-5; size: -; V: TRBV27
CDR3: CASSIDGGWIYGYTF; DNA: TGTGCCAGCAGTATCGACGGAGGATGGATCTATGGCTACACCTTC; D: -; J: TRBJ1-2; size: once; V: TRBV7-9
CDR3: CASSVGGVYEQYF; DNA: TGTGCCAGCAGTGTCGGGGGAGTATACGAGCAGTACTTC; D: -; J: TRBJ2-7; size: -; V: TRBV28